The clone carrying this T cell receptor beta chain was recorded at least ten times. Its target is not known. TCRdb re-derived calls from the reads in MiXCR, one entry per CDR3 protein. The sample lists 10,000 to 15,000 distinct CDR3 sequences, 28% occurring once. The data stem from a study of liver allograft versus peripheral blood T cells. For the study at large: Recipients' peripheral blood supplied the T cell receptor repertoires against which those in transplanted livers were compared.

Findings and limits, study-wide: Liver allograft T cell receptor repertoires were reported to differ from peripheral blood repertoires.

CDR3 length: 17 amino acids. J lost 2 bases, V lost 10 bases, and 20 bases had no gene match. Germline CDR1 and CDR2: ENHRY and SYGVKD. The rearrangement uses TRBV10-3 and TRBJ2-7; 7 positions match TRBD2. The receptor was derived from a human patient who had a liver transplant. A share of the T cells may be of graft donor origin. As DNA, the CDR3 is TGTGCCACCACCTTAGCCTTAAGAGCGGGGTCCGCCTACGAGCAGTACTTC. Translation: CATTLALRAGSAYEQYF.